This T cell receptor beta chain was identified during a study of shared clonotypes between healthy human individuals. Notes on this clone: Its antigen is unidentified.

The method was immunoSEQ multiplex PCR; TCRdb's version includes in-frame clones alone and lacks a portion of them. Of around 700,000 clones detected, approximately 79% appear once; the ten largest clones hold 1.8%. Overall study findings and caveats: Sampling covered nothing but blood. Tissue TCR repertoires likely differ from those found in blood. Incomplete sequencing of sorted subsets was indicated by rarefaction despite large depth. Sequencing depth was expected to influence donor clonotype sharing. A handful of donors had 5% to 6% of their naive CD4 clonotypes in common.

CDR1 is KGHSH and CDR2 is LQKENI in the germline V gene. The CDR3 is 15 amino acids. Trimming took 2 bases from V and 3 from J, leaving 12 bases between them. The TCR was taken from a woman under 40 in good health. The specimen sequenced was memory CD4+ T cells sorted from blood. Subset of the sample: CD45RA-negative fraction. J is TRBJ2-3 and V is TRBV18, with D possibly being TRBD1 (5 bases). The DNA for the CDR3 is TGTGCCAGCTCACCAGGGGCGATTGAGACAGATACGCAGTATTTT. The encoded protein is CASSPGAIETDTQYF.